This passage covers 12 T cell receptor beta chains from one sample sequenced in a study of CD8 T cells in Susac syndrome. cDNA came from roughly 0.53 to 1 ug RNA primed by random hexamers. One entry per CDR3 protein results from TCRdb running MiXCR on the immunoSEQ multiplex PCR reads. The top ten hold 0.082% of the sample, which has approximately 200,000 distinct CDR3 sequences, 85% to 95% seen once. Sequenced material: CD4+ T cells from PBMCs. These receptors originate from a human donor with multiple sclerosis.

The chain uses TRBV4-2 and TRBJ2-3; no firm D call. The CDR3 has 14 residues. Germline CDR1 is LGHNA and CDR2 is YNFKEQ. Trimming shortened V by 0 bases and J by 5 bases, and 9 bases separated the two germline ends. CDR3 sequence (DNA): TGTGCCAGCAGCCAAGATTCCCTAGAAGATACGCAGTATTTT. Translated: CASSQDSLEDTQYF.

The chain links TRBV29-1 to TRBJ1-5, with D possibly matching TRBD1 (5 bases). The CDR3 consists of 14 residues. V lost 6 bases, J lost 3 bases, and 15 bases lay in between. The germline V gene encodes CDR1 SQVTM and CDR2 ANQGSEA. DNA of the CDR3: TGCAGCGTAACCGGGGGTACATCCAATCAGCCCCAGCATTTT. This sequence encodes CSVTGGTSNQPQHF.

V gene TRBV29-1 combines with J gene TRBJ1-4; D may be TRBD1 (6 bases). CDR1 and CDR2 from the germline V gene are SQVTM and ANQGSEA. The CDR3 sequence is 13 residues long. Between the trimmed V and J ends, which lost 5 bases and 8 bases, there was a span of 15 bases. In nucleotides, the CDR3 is TGCAGCGTTTTCCCCCAGGGGCACGAAAAACTGTTTTTT. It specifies CSVFPQGHEKLFF.

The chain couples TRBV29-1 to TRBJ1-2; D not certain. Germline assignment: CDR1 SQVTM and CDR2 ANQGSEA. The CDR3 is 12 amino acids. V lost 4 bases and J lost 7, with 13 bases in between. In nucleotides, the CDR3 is TGCAGCGTTGCCACGGGGATGGGTGGCTACACCTTC. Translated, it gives CSVATGMGGYTF. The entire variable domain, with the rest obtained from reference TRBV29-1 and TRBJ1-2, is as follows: SAVISQKPSRDICQRGTSLTIQCQVDSQVTMMFWYRQQPGQSLTLIATANQGSEATYESGFVIDKFPISRPNLTFSTLTVSNMSPEDSSIYLCSVATGMGGYTFGSGTRLTVV.

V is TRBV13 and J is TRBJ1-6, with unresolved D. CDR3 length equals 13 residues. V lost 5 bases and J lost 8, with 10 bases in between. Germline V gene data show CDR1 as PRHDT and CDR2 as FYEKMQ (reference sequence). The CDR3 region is CASSPFGDSPLHF. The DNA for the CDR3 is TGTGCCAGCAGCCCGTTCGGGGATTCACCCCTCCACTTT.

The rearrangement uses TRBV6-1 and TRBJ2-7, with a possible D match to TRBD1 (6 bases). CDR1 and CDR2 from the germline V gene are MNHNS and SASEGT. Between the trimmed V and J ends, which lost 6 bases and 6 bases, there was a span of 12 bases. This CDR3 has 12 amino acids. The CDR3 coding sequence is TGTGCCAGCAGCCGCGACAGGAGCGAGCAGTACGTC. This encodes CASSRDRSEQYV.

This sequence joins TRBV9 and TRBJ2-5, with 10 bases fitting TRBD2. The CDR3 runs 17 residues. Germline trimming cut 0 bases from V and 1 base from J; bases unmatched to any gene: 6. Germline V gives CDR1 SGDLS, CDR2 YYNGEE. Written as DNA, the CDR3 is TGTGCCAGCAGCGTAGGGCCTAGCGGGGGCCTCCAAGAGACCCAGTACTTC. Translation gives CASSVGPSGGLQETQYF. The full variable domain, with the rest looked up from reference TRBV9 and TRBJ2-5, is DSGVTQTPKHLITATGQRVTLRCSPRSGDLSVYWYQQSLDQGLQFLIQYYNGEERAKGNILERFSAQQFPDLHSELNLSSLELGDSALYFCASSVGPSGGLQETQYFGPGTRLLVL.

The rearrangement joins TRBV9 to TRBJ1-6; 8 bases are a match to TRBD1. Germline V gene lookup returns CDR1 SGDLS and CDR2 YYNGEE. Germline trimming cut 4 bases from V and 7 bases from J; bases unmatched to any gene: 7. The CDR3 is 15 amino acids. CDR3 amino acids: CASSPQTGANSPLHF. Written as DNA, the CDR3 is TGTGCCAGCAGCCCCCAGACAGGGGCGAATTCACCCCTCCACTTT.

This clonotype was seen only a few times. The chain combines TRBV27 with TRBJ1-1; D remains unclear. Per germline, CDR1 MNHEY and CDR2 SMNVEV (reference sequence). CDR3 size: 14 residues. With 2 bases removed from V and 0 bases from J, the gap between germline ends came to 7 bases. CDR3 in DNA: TGTGCCAGCAGTTTAGGCGGGATGAACACTGAAGCTTTCTTT. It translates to CASSLGGMNTEAFF.

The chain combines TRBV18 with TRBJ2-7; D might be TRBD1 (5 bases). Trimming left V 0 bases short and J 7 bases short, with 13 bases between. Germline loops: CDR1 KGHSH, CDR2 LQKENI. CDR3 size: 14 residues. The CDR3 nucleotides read TGTGCCAGCTCACCACCGGTAAAGGCAGGGGAGCAGTACTTC. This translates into CASSPPVKAGEQYF.

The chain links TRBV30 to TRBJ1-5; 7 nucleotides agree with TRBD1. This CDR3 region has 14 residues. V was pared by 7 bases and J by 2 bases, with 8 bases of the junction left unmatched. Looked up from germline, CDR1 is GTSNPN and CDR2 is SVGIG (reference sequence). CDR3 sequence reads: CASEGTGGNQPQHF. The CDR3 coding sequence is TGTGCCTCAGAGGGAACAGGGGGCAATCAGCCCCAGCATTTT.

The CDR3 spells CSQGQGGLAGTDTQYF. CDR3 nucleotides: TGCAGCCAGGGACAGGGGGGACTAGCGGGCACAGATACGCAGTATTTT. The chain carries TRBV20-1 and TRBJ2-3; TRBD1 or TRBD2 may be the D gene (11 bases each). Germline V gene lookup returns CDR1 DFQATT and CDR2 SNEGSKA (reference sequence). The CDR3 has 16 residues.